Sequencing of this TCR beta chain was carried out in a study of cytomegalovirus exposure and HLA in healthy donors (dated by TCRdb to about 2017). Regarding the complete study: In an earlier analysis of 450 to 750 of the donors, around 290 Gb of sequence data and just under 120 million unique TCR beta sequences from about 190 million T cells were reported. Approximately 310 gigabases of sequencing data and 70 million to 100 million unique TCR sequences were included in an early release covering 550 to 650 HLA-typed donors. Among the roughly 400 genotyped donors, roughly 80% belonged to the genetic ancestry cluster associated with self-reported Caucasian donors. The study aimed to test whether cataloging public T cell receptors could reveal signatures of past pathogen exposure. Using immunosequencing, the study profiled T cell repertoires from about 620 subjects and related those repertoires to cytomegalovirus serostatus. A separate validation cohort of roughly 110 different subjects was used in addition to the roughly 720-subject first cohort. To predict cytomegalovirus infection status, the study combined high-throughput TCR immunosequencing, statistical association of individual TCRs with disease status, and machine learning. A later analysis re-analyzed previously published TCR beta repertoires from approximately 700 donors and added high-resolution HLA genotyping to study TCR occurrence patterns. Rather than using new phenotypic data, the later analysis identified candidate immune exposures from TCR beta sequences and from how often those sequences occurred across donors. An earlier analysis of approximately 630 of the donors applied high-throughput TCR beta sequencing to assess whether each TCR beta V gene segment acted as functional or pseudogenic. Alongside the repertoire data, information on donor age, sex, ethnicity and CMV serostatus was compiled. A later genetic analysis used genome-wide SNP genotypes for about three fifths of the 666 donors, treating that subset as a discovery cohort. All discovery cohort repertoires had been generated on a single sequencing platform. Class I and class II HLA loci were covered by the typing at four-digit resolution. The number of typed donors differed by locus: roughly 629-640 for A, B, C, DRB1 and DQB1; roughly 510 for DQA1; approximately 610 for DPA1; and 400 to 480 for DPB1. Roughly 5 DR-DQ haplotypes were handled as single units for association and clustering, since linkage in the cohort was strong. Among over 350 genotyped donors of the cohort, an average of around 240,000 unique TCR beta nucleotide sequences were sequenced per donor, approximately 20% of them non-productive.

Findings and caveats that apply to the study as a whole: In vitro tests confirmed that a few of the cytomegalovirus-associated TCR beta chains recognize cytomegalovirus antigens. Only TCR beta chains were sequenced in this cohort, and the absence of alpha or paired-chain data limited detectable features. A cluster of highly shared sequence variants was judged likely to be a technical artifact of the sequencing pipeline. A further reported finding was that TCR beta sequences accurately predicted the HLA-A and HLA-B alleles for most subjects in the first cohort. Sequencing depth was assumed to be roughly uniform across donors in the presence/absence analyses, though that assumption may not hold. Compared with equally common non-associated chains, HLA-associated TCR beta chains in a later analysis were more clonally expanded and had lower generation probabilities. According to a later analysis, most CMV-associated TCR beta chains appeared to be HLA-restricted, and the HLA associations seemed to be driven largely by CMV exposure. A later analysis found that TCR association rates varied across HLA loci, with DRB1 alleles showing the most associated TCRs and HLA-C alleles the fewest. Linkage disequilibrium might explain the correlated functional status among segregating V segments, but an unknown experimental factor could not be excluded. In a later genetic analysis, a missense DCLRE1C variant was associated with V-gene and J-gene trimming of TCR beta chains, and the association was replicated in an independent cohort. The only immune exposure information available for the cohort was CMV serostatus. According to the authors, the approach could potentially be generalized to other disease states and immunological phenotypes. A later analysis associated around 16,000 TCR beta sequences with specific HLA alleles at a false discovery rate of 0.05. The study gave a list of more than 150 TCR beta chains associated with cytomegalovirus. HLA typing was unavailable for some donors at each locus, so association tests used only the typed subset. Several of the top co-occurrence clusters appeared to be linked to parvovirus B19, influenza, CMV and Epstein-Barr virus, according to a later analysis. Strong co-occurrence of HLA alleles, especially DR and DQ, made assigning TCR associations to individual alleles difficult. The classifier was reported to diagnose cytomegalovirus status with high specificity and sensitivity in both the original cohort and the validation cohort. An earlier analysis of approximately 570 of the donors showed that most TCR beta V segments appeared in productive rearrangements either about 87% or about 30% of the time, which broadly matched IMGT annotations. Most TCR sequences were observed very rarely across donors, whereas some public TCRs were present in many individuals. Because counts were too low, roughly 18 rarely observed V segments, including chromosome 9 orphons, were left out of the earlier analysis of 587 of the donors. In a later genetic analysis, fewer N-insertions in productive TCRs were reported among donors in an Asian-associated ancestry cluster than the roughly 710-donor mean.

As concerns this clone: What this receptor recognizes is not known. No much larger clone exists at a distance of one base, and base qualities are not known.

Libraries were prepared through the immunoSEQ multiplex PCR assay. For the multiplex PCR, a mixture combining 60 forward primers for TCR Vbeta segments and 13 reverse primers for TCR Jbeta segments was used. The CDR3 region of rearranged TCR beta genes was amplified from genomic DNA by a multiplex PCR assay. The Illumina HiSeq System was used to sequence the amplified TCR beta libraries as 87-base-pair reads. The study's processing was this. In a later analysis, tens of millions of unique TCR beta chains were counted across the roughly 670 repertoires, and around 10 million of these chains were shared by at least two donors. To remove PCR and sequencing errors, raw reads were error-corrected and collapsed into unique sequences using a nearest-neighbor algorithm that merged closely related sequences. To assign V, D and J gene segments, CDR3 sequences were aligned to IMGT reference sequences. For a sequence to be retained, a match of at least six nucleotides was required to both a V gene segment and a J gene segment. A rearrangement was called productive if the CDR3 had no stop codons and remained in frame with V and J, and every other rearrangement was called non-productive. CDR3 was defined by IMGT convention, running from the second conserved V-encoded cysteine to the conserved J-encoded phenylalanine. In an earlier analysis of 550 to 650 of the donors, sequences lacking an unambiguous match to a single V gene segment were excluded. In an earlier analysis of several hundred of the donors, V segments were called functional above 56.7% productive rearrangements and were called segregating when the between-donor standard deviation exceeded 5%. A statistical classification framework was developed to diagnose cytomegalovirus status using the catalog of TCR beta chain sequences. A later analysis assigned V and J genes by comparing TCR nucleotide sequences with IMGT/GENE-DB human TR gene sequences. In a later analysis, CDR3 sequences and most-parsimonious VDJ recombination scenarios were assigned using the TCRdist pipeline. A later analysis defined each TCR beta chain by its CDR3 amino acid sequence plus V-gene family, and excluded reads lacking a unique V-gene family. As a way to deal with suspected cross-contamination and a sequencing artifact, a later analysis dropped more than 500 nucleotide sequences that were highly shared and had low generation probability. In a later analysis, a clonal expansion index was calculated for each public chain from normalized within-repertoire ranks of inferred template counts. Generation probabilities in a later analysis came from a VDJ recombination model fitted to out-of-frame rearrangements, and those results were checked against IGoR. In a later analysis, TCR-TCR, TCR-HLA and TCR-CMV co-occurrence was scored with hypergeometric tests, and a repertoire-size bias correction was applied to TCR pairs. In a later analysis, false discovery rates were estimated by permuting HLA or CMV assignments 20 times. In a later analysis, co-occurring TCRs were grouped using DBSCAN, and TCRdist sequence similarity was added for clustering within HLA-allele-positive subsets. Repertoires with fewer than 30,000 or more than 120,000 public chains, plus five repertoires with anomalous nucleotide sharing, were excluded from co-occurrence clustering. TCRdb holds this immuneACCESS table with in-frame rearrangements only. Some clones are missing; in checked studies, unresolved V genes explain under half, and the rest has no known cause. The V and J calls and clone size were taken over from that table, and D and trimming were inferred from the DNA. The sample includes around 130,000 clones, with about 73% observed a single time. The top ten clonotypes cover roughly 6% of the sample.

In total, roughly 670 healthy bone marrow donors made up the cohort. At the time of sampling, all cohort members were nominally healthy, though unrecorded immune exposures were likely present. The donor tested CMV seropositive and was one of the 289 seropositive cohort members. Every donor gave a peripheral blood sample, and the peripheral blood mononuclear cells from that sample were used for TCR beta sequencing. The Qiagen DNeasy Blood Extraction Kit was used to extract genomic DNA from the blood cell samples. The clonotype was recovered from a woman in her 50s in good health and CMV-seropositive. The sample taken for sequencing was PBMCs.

The CDR3 region has the sequence CASSRPGGQGSYEQYF. The DNA sequence follows: TGTGCCAGCAGCCGACCGGGAGGACAGGGCTCCTACGAGCAGTACTTC. The chain uses TRBV11-3 and TRBJ2-7; a tentative D call is TRBD1 (8 bases match). CDR1 is given as SGHNT and CDR2 as YENEEA, both from the germline V gene. The cysteine opens and the phenylalanine closes a CDR3 of 16 amino acids. Kept here is only the CDR3 DNA, which spans 48 bases and is read in frame from base 1. V is pared back by 5 bases and J by 0 bases, with 17 bases lying between the germline termini.